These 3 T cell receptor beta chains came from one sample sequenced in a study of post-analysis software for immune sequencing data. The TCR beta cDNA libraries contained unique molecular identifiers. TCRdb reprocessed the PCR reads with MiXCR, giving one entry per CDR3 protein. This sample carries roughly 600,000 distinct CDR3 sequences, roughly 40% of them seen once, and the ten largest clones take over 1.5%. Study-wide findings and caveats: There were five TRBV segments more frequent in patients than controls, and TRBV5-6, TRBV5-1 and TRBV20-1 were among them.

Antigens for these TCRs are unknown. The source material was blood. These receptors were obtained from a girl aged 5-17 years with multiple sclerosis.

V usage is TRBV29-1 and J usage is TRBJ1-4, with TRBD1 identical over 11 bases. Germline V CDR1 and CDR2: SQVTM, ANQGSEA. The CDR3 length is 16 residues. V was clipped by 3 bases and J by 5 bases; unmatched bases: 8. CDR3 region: CSVDRDRGVPNEKLFF. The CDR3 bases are TGCAGCGTTGACCGGGACAGGGGGGTCCCGAATGAAAAACTGTTTTTT.

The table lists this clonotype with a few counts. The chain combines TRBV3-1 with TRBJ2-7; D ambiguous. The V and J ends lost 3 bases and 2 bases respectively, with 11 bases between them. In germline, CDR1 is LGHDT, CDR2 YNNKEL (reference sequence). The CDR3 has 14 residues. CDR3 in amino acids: CASSHAHQTYEQYF. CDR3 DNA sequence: TGTGCCAGCAGCCATGCACACCAGACCTACGAGCAGTACTTC.

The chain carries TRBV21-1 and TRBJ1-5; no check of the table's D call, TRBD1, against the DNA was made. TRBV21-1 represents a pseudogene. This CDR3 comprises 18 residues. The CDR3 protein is CASSKKGGQGYSNQPQHF. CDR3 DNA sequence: TGTGCCAGCAGCAAAAAAGGGGGACAGGGATATAGCAATCAGCCCCAGCATTTT.